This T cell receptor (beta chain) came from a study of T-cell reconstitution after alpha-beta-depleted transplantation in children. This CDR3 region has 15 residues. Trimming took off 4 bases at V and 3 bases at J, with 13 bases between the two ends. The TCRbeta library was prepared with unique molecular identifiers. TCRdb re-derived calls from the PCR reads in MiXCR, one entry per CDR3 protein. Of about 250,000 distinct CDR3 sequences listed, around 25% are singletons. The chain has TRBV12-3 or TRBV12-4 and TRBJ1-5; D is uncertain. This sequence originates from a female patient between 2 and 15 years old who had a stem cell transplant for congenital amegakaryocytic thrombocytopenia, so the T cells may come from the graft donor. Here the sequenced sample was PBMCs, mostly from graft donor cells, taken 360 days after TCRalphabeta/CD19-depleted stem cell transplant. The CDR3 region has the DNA TGTGCCAGCAGTTCGGAAGTGAGTTACAATCAGCCCCAGCATTTT. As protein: CASSSEVSYNQPQHF.